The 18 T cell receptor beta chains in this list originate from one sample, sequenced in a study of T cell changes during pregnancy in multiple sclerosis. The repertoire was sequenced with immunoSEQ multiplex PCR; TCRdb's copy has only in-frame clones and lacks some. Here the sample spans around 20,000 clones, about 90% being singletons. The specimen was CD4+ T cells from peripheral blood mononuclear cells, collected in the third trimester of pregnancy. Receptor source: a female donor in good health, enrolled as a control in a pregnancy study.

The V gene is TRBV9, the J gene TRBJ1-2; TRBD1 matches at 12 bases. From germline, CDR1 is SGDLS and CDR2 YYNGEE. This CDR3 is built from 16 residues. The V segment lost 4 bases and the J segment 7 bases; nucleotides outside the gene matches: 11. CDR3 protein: CASSPTPGQGARGYTF. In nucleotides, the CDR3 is TGTGCCAGCAGCCCAACCCCGGGACAGGGGGCGCGTGGCTACACCTTC. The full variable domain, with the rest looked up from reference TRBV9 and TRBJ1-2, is DSGVTQTPKHLITATGQRVTLRCSPRSGDLSVYWYQQSLDQGLQFLIQYYNGEERAKGNILERFSAQQFPDLHSELNLSSLELGDSALYFCASSPTPGQGARGYTFGSGTRLTVV.

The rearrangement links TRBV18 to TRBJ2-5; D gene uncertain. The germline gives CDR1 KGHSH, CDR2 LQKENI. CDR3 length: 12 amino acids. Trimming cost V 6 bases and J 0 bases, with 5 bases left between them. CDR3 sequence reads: CASSGYQETQYF. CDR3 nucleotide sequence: TGTGCCAGCTCCGGGTACCAAGAGACCCAGTACTTC.

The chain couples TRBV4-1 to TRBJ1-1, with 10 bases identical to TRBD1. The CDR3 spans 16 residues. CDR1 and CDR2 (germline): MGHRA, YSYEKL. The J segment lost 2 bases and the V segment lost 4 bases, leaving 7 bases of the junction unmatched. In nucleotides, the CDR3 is TGCGCCAGCAGCCGCTGGGGGACAGGGGTAAACACTGAAGCTTTCTTT. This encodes CASSRWGTGVNTEAFF.

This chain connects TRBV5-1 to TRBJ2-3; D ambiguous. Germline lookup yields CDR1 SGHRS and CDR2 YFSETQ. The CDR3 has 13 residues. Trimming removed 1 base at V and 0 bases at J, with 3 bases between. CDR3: CASSLPSTDTQYF. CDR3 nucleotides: TGCGCCAGCAGCTTGCCTAGCACAGATACGCAGTATTTT. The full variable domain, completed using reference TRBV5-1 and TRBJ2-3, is KAGVTQTPRYLIKTRGQQVTLSCSPISGHRSVSWYQQTPGQGLQFLFEYFSETQRNKGNFPGRFSGRQFSNSRSEMNVSTLELGDSALYLCASSLPSTDTQYFGPGTRLTVL.

CDR3 bases: TGTGCCACCCTAGGGAGGCCCTCCTACGAGCAGTACTTC. This codes for CATLGRPSYEQYF. The rearrangement links TRBV6-1 to TRBJ2-7; D may be TRBD2 (6 bases). The CDR3 totals 13 residues. The germline V gene encodes CDR1 MNHNS and CDR2 SASEGT. Trimming removed 10 bases from V and 0 bases from J, with 13 bases in between.

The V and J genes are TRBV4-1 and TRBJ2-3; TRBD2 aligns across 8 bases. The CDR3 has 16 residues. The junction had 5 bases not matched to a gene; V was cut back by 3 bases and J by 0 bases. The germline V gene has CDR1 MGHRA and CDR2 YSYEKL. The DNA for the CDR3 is TGCGCCAGCAGCCATTCACTAGCGGTTAGCACAGATACGCAGTATTTT. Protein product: CASSHSLAVSTDTQYF.

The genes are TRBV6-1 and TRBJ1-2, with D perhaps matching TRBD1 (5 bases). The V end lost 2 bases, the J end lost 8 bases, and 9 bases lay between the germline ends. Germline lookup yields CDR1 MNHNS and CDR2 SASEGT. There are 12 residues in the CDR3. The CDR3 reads CASSETPGGYTF. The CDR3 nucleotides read TGTGCCAGCAGTGAAACCCCAGGGGGCTACACCTTC.

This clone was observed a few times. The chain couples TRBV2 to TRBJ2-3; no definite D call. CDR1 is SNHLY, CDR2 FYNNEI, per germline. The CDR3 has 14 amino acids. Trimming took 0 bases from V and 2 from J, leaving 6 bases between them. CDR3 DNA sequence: TGTGCCAGCAGTGAAGCGGCCGCCACAGATACGCAGTATTTT. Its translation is CASSEAAATDTQYF.

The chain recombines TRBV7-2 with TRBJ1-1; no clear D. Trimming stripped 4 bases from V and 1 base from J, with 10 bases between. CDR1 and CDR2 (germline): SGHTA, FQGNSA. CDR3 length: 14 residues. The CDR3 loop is CASSSPGANTEAFF. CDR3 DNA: TGTGCCAGCAGCTCACCGGGAGCGAACACTGAAGCTTTCTTT.

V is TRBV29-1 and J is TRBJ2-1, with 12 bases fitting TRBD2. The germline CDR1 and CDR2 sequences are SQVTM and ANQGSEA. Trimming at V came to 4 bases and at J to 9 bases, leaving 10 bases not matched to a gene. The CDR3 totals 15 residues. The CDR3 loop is CSVVRRLAGGSEQFF. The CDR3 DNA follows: TGCAGCGTTGTGAGAAGGCTAGCGGGAGGGAGTGAGCAGTTCTTC.

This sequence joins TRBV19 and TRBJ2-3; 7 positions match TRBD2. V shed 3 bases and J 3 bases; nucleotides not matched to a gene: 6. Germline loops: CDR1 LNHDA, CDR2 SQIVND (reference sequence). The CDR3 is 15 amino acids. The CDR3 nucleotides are TGTGCCAGTAGTATCGTTGTGGGGGGGACAGATACGCAGTATTTT. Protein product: CASSIVVGGTDTQYF.

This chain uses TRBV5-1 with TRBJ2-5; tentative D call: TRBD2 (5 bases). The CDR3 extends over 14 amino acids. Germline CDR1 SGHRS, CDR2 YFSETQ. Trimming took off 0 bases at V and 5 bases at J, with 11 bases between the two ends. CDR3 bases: TGCGCCAGCAGCTTGGCCCTAACGGGGGAGACCCAGTACTTC. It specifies CASSLALTGETQYF.

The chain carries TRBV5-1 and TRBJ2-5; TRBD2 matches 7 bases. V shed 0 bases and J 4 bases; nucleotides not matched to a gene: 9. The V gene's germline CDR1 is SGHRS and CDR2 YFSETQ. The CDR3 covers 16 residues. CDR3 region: CASSLAPAGGGETQYF. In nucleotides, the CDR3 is TGCGCCAGCAGCTTGGCCCCGGCCGGCGGGGGAGAGACCCAGTACTTC.

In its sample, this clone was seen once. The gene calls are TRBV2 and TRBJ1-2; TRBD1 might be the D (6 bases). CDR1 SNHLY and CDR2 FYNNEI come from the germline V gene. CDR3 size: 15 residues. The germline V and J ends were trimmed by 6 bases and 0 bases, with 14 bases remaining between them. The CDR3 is CASSKPGQTNYGYTF. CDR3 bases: TGTGCCAGCAGCAAACCGGGACAAACTAACTATGGCTACACCTTC. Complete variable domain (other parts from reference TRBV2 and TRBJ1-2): EPEVTQTPSHQVTQMGQEVILRCVPISNHLYFYWYRQILGQKVEFLVSFYNNEISEKSEIFDDQFSVERPDGSNFTLKIRSTKLEDSAMYFCASSKPGQTNYGYTFGSGTRLTVV.

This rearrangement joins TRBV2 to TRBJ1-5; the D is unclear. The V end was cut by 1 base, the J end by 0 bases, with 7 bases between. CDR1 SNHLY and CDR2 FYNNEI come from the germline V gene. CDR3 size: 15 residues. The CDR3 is CASSEEGDSNQPQHF. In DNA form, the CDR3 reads TGTGCCAGCAGTGAAGAGGGAGATAGCAATCAGCCCCAGCATTTT.

The CDR3 DNA is TGTGCCAGAAGCTTGACAGGGGGGACTGAAGCTTTCTTT. Residues: CARSLTGGTEAFF. The chain carries TRBV5-3 and TRBJ1-1; 8 bases match TRBD1. TRBV5-3 is sorted into the ORF group, with uncertain function. Germline trimming cut 1 base from V and 5 bases from J; bases unmatched to any gene: 1. This CDR3 is built from 13 residues.

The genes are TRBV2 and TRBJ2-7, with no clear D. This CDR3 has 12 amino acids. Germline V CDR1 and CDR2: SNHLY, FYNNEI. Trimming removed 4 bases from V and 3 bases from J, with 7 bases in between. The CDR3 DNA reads TGTGCCAGCAGTGGGCAGGTCTACGAGCAGTACTTC. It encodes CASSGQVYEQYF.

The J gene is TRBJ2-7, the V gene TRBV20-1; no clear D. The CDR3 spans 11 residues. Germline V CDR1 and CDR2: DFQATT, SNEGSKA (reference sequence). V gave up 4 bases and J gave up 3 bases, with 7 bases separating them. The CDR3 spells CSANAVYEQYF. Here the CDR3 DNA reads TGCAGTGCTAATGCGGTCTACGAGCAGTACTTC.